The 21 T cell receptor beta chains given below trace back to one sample, sequenced in a study of response to subunit inactivated influenza vaccine. TCRdb itself ran the RT-PCR reads through MiXCR, one entry per CDR3 protein. Of roughly 500,000 distinct CDR3 sequences in the sample, roughly 27% were seen once. Sequenced here: CD4+ T cells sorted from PBMCs, sampled about 5 days after vaccination. These receptors all stem from a man aged 45 to 65 who received an inactivated influenza vaccine.

The CDR3 loop is CASSYGTSGGTGEQYF. The CDR3 DNA reads TGTGCCAGCAGTTACGGGACTAGCGGGGGGACGGGCGAGCAGTACTTC. This chain joins TRBV6-5 and TRBJ2-7, with 15 bases identical to TRBD2. From germline, CDR1 is MNHEY and CDR2 SVGAGI. CDR3 size: 16 residues. The trim removed 2 bases at V and 6 bases at J, leaving 5 bases unmatched.

Ten or more counts support this clonotype. V and J are TRBV5-1 and TRBJ2-5; D is unclear. Germline V gives CDR1 SGHRS, CDR2 YFSETQ. This CDR3 has 13 residues. The V and J ends lost 1 base and 3 bases respectively, with 7 bases between them. The DNA of the CDR3 is TGCGCCAGCAGCTTGAAGTTTAAAGAGACCCAGTACTTC. Encoded protein: CASSLKFKETQYF.

The chain employs TRBV6-1 and TRBJ1-2; D gene ambiguous. This CDR3 contains 16 residues. CDR1 is MNHNS, CDR2 SASEGT, per germline. V lost 7 bases and J 4 bases, leaving 22 bases between the germline ends. CDR3 in amino acids: CASTSKRSPPVYGYTF. CDR3 DNA sequence: TGTGCCAGCACCTCTAAGAGGAGCCCTCCCGTCTATGGCTACACCTTC.

The CDR3 nucleotides read TGCAGTGCTAGGTCAGGAAGCTATGGGGCCAACGTCCTGACTTTC. It yields the protein CSARSGSYGANVLTF. The chain links TRBV20-1 to TRBJ2-6; no reliable D call. Looked up from germline, CDR1 is DFQATT and CDR2 is SNEGSKA (reference sequence). Trimming removed 3 bases at V and 3 bases at J, with 12 bases between. The CDR3 spans 15 residues.

The table lists this clonotype with a few counts. The chain combines TRBV4-1 with TRBJ2-7; 12 positions agree with TRBD2. The junction had 13 bases not matched to a gene; V was cut back by 1 base and J by 3 bases. The CDR3 loop spans 19 amino acids. CDR1 is MGHRA and CDR2 is YSYEKL in the germline V gene. CDR3 DNA sequence: TGCGCCAGCAGCCAAGTAGTTTTGGGACGACTAGCGGGGGACTACGAGCAGTACTTC. Protein sequence: CASSQVVLGRLAGDYEQYF.

This chain connects TRBV7-9 to TRBJ2-5, with 7 bases matching TRBD2. With V trimmed by 3 bases and J by 5 bases, 6 bases remained unmatched. This CDR3 region has 14 residues. Germline V lookup: CDR1 SEHNR, CDR2 FQNEAQ (reference sequence). CDR3 in DNA: TGTGCCAGCAGCTTTTGGGGGGGTCAGGAGACCCAGTACTTC. The encoded protein is CASSFWGGQETQYF.

The CDR3 bases are TGCGCCAGCAGCCAAGAACCCCGTGCCAGGGGAGGGACTGAAGCTTTCTTT. The encoded protein is CASSQEPRARGGTEAFF. The V and J genes are TRBV4-1 and TRBJ1-1, with TRBD1 as a possible D gene (6 bases). CDR1 MGHRA and CDR2 YSYEKL come from the germline V gene. There are 17 residues in the CDR3. Trimming cost V 0 bases and J 5 bases, with 19 bases left between them.

Remarks on this clonotype: A read error may produce the germline difference seen at one junction end. This chain uses TRBV5-6 with TRBJ2-6; D is unclear. The germline V gene encodes CDR1 SGHDT and CDR2 YYEEEE. This CDR3 is built from 15 residues. CDR3 sequence: CARSSGPSGANVLTF. The DNA for the CDR3 is TGTGCCCGCAGCTCGGGTCCTTCTGGGGCCAACGTCCTGACTTTC.

This chain links TRBV20-1 with TRBJ2-3, with 8 bases matching TRBD2. Germline V gene sequence: CDR1 DFQATT, CDR2 SNEGSKA (reference sequence). The ends lost 3 bases at V and 2 bases at J; junction bases unmatched: 10. This CDR3 contains 16 residues. CDR3 region: CSARGRSSGDTDTQYF. In DNA, the CDR3 is TGCAGTGCTAGGGGAAGGAGTAGCGGGGACACAGATACGCAGTATTTT.

The chain recombines TRBV12-3 or TRBV12-4 with TRBJ2-3; a weak D match, TRBD2 (5 bases). This CDR3 has 14 residues. V lost 7 bases and J 2 bases, leaving 13 bases between the germline ends. CDR3 sequence (DNA): TGTGCCAGCACCCTTCGGGGATACACAGATACGCAGTATTTT. Protein sequence: CASTLRGYTDTQYF.

The V call is TRBV28, the J call TRBJ2-3; 16 bases are a match to TRBD2. This CDR3 spans 18 amino acids. The V and J ends lost 5 bases and 4 bases, in that order; junction bases with no gene match: 9. Germline CDR1 is MDHEN and CDR2 is SYDVKM. The chain's CDR3 is CASSRPGLAGGPPDTQYF. The CDR3 DNA is TGTGCCAGCAGTCGACCGGGACTAGCGGGAGGGCCCCCAGATACGCAGTATTTT.

The chain is built from TRBV6-5 and TRBJ1-4, with D possibly matching TRBD1 (5 bases). V was pared by 4 bases and J by 6 bases, with 15 bases between. CDR1 is MNHEY and CDR2 is SVGAGI in the germline V gene. The CDR3 extends over 15 amino acids. The CDR3 DNA follows: TGTGCCAGCAGTTGGGGGACTCGCCGTGATGAAAAACTGTTTTTT. Protein: CASSWGTRRDEKLFF.

This clonotype was recorded a few times. The rearrangement uses TRBV27 and TRBJ1-4; D gene unclear. Deletions cut 6 bases from V and 7 bases from J, with 18 bases between. Looked up from germline, CDR1 is MNHEY and CDR2 is SMNVEV (reference sequence). The CDR3 is 15 amino acids. This CDR3 is CASRDGLNRGEKLFF. The CDR3 DNA is TGTGCCAGCAGAGACGGCCTTAATCGGGGTGAAAAACTGTTTTTT.

This chain links TRBV20-1 with TRBJ2-3, with 11 bases aligning to TRBD2. The length of the CDR3 is 14 residues. Germline loops: CDR1 DFQATT, CDR2 SNEGSKA (reference sequence). CDR3 loop: CRVAGGPSTDTQYF. The DNA for the CDR3 is TGCAGAGTAGCGGGAGGGCCAAGCACAGATACGCAGTATTTT.

This clonotype showed up many times. The chain joins TRBV29-1 to TRBJ2-1; TRBD2 might be the D (6 bases). Germline CDR1 SQVTM, CDR2 ANQGSEA. The CDR3 has 14 amino acids. V lost 4 bases to trimming and J lost 1 base, with 11 bases between them. CDR3 in amino acids: CSVAGGRSYNEQFF. The CDR3 DNA is TGCAGCGTTGCCGGAGGGCGATCCTACAATGAGCAGTTCTTC.

The chain couples TRBV5-4 to TRBJ2-3; the match to TRBD2 covers 8 bases. The CDR3 is made up of 15 amino acids. Trimming cost V 5 bases and J 6 bases; bases outside gene matches: 11. Germline V gene sequence: CDR1 SGHNT, CDR2 YYREEE (reference sequence). This chain's CDR3 is CASRRFSGVEDTQYF. Written as DNA, the CDR3 is TGTGCCAGCAGACGGTTTAGCGGGGTTGAGGATACGCAGTATTTT.

The table lists this clonotype with many counts. The chain carries TRBV2 and TRBJ2-3; tentative D call: TRBD1 (5 bases). Germline V gives CDR1 SNHLY, CDR2 FYNNEI. The CDR3 has 16 amino acids. V shed 3 bases and J shed 2 bases, with 15 bases lying between them. This chain's CDR3 is CASSDIRGTFTDTQYF. In nucleotides, the CDR3 is TGTGCCAGCAGTGATATAAGGGGCACCTTCACAGATACGCAGTATTTT.

This clonotype has only a few counts. This chain joins TRBV7-2 and TRBJ2-3; no definite D call. V dropped 7 bases and J dropped 6 bases, with 17 bases sitting between them. This CDR3 comprises 14 residues. Germline CDR1 and CDR2: SGHTA and FQGNSA. CDR3 loop: CASTGGSPMDTQYF. The DNA of the CDR3 is TGTGCCAGCACTGGCGGCAGCCCCATGGATACGCAGTATTTT.

The chain uses TRBV6-5 and TRBJ2-3; 14 nucleotides line up with TRBD2. This CDR3 has 17 amino acids. V trimming: 2 bases; J trimming: 6 bases; junction bases outside the gene matches: 7. Germline CDR1 MNHEY, CDR2 SVGAGI. CDR3 sequence: CASSYRRTSGGPDTQYF. The CDR3 DNA sequence: TGTGCCAGCAGTTACCGGCGGACTAGCGGGGGGCCTGATACGCAGTATTTT.

The chain couples TRBV7-9 to TRBJ2-1; D is unresolved. Germline V gene lookup returns CDR1 SEHNR and CDR2 FQNEAQ (reference sequence). The V end was cut by 4 bases, the J end by 8 bases, with 6 bases between. CDR3 length equals 11 residues. The CDR3 nucleotides read TGTGCCAGCAGCTATTTTGATGAGCAGTTCTTC. It codes for CASSYFDEQFF.

Comment on this clonotype: This is likely a read error, given that the CDR3 carries no conserved phenylalanine or tryptophan at its end. It is unclear where the CDR3 begins or ends on the DNA, so no DNA is shown, and the CDR3 is as TCRdb lists it. The rearrangement links TRBV6-7 to TRBJ1-2; the D segment call TRBD1 is taken from the table without a DNA check. TRBV6-7 is treated as an ORF (open reading frame) with a function not yet certain. The CDR3 is made up of 10 amino acids, end residues included. CDR3: CASSYSAGRL.